The 16 T cell receptor beta chains below come from one sample, sequenced in a study of blood T cell repertoires in COVID-19. Profiling relied on immunoSEQ multiplex PCR, and the TCRdb table lists in-frame clones only, not all of them. The sample carries 350,000 or so clones, about 87% recorded once. Sequences were obtained from peripheral blood. These receptors were obtained from a woman aged 30 to 39 with COVID-19, enrolled during active disease.

The chain employs TRBV29-1 and TRBJ2-7; 7 bases align to TRBD2. The CDR3 sequence is 16 residues long. Unmatched junction bases numbered 8, after V lost 0 bases and J lost 0 bases. Germline values: CDR1 SQVTM, CDR2 ANQGSEA. The CDR3 region has the DNA TGCAGCGTTGAAGATCCGGTGGCTAGCGGCTCCTACGAGCAGTACTTC. Translated: CSVEDPVASGSYEQYF.

This clone showed up just once. This sequence joins TRBV6-5 and TRBJ1-6, with a possible D match to TRBD1 (5 bases). Deletions cut 2 bases from V and 6 bases from J, with 5 bases between. CDR1 is MNHEY and CDR2 is SVGAGI in the germline V gene. The CDR3 contains 13 residues. DNA for the CDR3: TGTGCCAGCAGTTACGGGGCTAATTCACCCCTCCACTTT. It yields the protein CASSYGANSPLHF.

V usage is TRBV6-4 and J usage is TRBJ2-7; D remains unclear. The germline gives CDR1 MRHNA, CDR2 SNTAGT. CDR3 length equals 12 residues. V was pared by 7 bases and J by 2 bases, with 9 bases between. The CDR3 DNA sequence: TGTGCCAGCACCCCCGGAGCCTACGAGCAGTACTTC. This sequence encodes CASTPGAYEQYF.

This rearrangement joins TRBV9 to TRBJ2-3; TRBD2 matches 8 bases. In germline, CDR1 is SGDLS, CDR2 YYNGEE. This CDR3 has 12 residues. Trimming took 3 bases from V and 7 from J; bases not matched to a gene: 1. CDR3 protein: CASSGLANTQYF. For the CDR3, the DNA is TGTGCCAGCAGCGGACTAGCGAATACGCAGTATTTT.

The rearrangement uses TRBV6-1 and TRBJ2-5; the D is unclear. CDR1 and CDR2 from the germline V gene are MNHNS and SASEGT. V gave up 3 bases and J gave up 4 bases, with 6 bases separating them. This CDR3 spans 12 amino acids. The DNA for the CDR3 is TGTGCCAGCAGTGACGCAGTAGAGACCCAGTACTTC. Encoded protein: CASSDAVETQYF.

The V gene is TRBV5-6, the J gene TRBJ2-2, with a possible D match to TRBD1 (6 bases). Germline V CDR1 and CDR2: SGHDT, YYEEEE. V was trimmed by 3 bases and J by 3 bases, leaving 15 bases between them. There are 16 residues in the CDR3. The CDR3 spells CASSSGGQKYTGELFF. CDR3 bases: TGTGCCAGCAGCTCGGGCGGACAGAAGTACACCGGGGAGCTGTTTTTT.

V and J are TRBV5-1 and TRBJ1-3, with no clear D. CDR1 and CDR2 from the germline V gene are SGHRS and YFSETQ. Trimming took 0 bases from V and 0 from J, leaving 10 bases between them. There are 16 residues in the CDR3. The CDR3 here is CASSLVATSSGNTIYF. The DNA for the CDR3 is TGCGCCAGCAGCTTGGTTGCGACAAGCTCTGGAAACACCATATATTTT.

The chain employs TRBV7-6 and TRBJ2-1; 10 nucleotides agree with TRBD1. The germline V gene encodes CDR1 SGHVS and CDR2 FNYEAQ. V shed 5 bases and J 6 bases; nucleotides not matched to a gene: 7. The CDR3 spans 15 residues. In DNA, the CDR3 is TGTGCCAGCAGCCCCCGACAGGGGGCCCCCAATGAGCAGTTCTTC. It specifies CASSPRQGAPNEQFF. Full variable domain (outside the CDR3, taken from reference TRBV7-6 and TRBJ2-1): GAGVSQSPRYKVTKRGQDVALRCDPISGHVSLYWYRQALGQGPEFLTYFNYEAQQDKSGLPNDRFSAERPEGSISTLTIQRTEQRDSAMYRCASSPRQGAPNEQFFGPGTRLTVL.

The V and J genes are TRBV5-4 and TRBJ2-1; 16 bases align to TRBD2. CDR1 is SGHNT, CDR2 YYREEE, per germline (reference sequence). The CDR3 has 16 residues. The junction had 5 bases not matched to a gene; V was cut back by 4 bases and J by 7 bases. CDR3 bases: TGTGCCAGCAGCGGGACTAGCGGGAGGGCCTGGAATGAGCAGTTCTTC. It is translated as CASSGTSGRAWNEQFF.

The chain combines TRBV24-1 with TRBJ2-7, with TRBD1 matching over 10 bases. There are 14 residues in the CDR3. Per the germline V gene, CDR1 is KGHDR and CDR2 is SFDVKD. The V and J ends lost 8 bases and 3 bases, in that order; junction bases with no gene match: 6. The CDR3, as DNA: TGTGCCACCAATAGGGACAGGGGAATCTACGAGCAGTACTTC. It specifies CATNRDRGIYEQYF.

The chain couples TRBV5-1 to TRBJ1-5, with D possibly TRBD1 on 5 matching bases. CDR1 SGHRS and CDR2 YFSETQ come from the germline V gene. With 0 bases removed from V and 1 base from J, the gap between germline ends came to 11 bases. CDR3 length: 16 residues. The CDR3 here is CASSLAGASSNQPQHF. In DNA, the CDR3 is TGCGCCAGCAGCTTGGCTGGGGCATCGAGCAATCAGCCCCAGCATTTT.

This clone has a single count. V is TRBV18 and J is TRBJ2-3; 11 positions match TRBD1. This CDR3 spans 15 amino acids. The trim removed 6 bases at V and 4 bases at J, leaving 6 bases unmatched. Germline V lookup: CDR1 KGHSH, CDR2 LQKENI. The CDR3: CASSLGQGGADTQYF. The CDR3 DNA follows: TGTGCCAGCTCGCTGGGACAGGGGGGAGCAGATACGCAGTATTTT.

The chain has TRBV28 and TRBJ1-5, with D uncertain. Trimming stripped 5 bases from V and 3 bases from J, with 14 bases between. Germline CDR1 MDHEN, CDR2 SYDVKM. The length of the CDR3 is 15 residues. CDR3 sequence (DNA): TGTGCCAGCAGTATACCTCTCCGGTACAATCAGCCCCAGCATTTT. This gives the protein CASSIPLRYNQPQHF.

This clone is a singleton in its sample. J is TRBJ1-2 and V is TRBV29-1; D gene uncertain. Trimming pared 5 bases from V and 8 bases from J, leaving 12 bases between. The CDR3 is 11 amino acids. CDR1 is SQVTM and CDR2 is ANQGSEA in the germline V gene. CDR3 protein: CSVPRNGGYTF. The CDR3 bases are TGCAGCGTTCCCAGGAACGGCGGCTACACCTTC.

This clone is a singleton in its sample. The chain carries TRBV18 and TRBJ1-4, with D maybe TRBD1 (5 bases). The CDR3 is 15 residues long. Germline V gene sequence: CDR1 KGHSH, CDR2 LQKENI. Trimming left V 6 bases short and J 3 bases short, with 14 bases between. The CDR3 DNA reads TGTGCCAGCTCTCCCCAAGACAGTCCTAATGAAAAACTGTTTTTT. This encodes CASSPQDSPNEKLFF. Looking up the rest from reference TRBV18 and TRBJ1-4 gives the full variable domain: NAGVMQNPRHLVRRRGQEARLRCSPMKGHSHVYWYRQLPEEGLKFMVYLQKENIIDESGMPKERFSAEFPKEGPSILRIQQVVRGDSAAYFCASSPQDSPNEKLFFGSGTQLSVL.

This clone has only one observation. The rearrangement uses TRBV4-1 and TRBJ1-3; a weak D match, TRBD1 (5 bases). There are 17 residues in the CDR3. CDR1 is MGHRA and CDR2 is YSYEKL in the germline V gene. V gave up 0 bases and J gave up 2 bases, with 14 bases separating them. The CDR3 loop is CASSQDQKGRAGNTIYF. CDR3 bases: TGCGCCAGCAGCCAAGATCAGAAGGGCAGGGCTGGAAACACCATATATTTT.